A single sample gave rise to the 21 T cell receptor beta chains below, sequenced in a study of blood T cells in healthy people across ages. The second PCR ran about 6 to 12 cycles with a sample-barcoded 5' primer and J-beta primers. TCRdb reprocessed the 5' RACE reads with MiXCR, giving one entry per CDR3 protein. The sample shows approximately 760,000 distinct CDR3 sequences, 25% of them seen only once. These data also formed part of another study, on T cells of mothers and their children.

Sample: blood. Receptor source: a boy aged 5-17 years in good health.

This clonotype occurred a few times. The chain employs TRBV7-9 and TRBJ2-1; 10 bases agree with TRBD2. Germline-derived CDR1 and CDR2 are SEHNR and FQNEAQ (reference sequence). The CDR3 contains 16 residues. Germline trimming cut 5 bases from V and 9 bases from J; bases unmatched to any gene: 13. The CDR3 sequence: CASSTGTSDYRAEQFF. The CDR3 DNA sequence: TGTGCCAGCAGCACCGGGACTAGCGATTACCGGGCTGAGCAGTTCTTC.

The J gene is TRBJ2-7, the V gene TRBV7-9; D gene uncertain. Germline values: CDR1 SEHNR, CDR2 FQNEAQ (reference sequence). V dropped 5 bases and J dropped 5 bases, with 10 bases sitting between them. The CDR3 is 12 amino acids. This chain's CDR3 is CASSGPPDEQYF. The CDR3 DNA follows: TGTGCCAGCAGCGGGCCCCCGGACGAGCAGTACTTC. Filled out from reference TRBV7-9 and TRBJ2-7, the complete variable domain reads DTGVSQNPRHKITKRGQNVTFRCDPISEHNRLYWYRQTLGQGPEFLTYFQNEAQLEKSRLLSDRFSAERPKGSFSTLEIQRTEQGDSAMYLCASSGPPDEQYFGPGTRLTVT.

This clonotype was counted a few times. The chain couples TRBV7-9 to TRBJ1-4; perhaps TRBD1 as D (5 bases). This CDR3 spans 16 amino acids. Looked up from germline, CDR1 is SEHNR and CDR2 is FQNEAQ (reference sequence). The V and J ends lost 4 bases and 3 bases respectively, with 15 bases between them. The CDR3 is CASSSPRVGANEKLFF. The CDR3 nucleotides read TGTGCCAGCAGCTCCCCTAGGGTGGGGGCTAATGAAAAACTGTTTTTT.

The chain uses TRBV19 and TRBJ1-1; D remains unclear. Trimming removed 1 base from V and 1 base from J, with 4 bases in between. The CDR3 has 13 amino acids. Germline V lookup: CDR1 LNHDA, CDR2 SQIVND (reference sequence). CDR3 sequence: CASSIGWNTEAFF. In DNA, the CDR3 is TGTGCCAGTAGTATAGGCTGGAACACTGAAGCTTTCTTT.

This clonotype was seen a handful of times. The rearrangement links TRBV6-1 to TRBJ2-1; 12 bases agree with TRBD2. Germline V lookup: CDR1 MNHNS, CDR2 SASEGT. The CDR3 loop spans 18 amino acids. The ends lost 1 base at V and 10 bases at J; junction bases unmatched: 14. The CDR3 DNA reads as TGTGCCAGCAGTGAAGAGATTAGGACTAGCGGGATGGTCAGGGAGCAGTTCTTC. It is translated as CASSEEIRTSGMVREQFF.

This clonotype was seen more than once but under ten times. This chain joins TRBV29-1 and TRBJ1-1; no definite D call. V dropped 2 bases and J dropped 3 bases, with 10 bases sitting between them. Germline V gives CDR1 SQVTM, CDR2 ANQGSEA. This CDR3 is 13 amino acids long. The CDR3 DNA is TGCAGCGTTGAACCCAGGTTGGACACTGAAGCTTTCTTT. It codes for CSVEPRLDTEAFF.

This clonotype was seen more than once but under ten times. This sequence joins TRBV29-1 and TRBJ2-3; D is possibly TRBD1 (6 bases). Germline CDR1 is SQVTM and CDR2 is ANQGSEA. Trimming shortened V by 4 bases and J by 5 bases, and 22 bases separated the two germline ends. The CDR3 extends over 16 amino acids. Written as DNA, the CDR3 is TGCAGCGTTGGCCGGGATGGTTCAGGGGAGAAAGATACGCAGTATTTT. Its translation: CSVGRDGSGEKDTQYF.

The CDR3, as DNA: TGTGCCACCAGCAACTTCCCGGGACAGGGTCGAAGCTACGAGCAGTACTTC. This translates into CATSNFPGQGRSYEQYF. The chain couples TRBV15 to TRBJ2-7; TRBD1 aligns across 9 bases. The germline gives CDR1 LNHNV, CDR2 YYDKDF (reference sequence). The CDR3 length is 17 residues. The V and J ends lost 4 bases and 3 bases, in that order; junction bases with no gene match: 13.

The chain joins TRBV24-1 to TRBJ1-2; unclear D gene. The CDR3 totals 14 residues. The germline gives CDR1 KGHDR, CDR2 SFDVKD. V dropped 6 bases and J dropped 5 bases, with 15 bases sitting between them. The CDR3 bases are TGTGCCACCAGTAGTAGGGCAGACACATATGGCTACACCTTC. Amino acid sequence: CATSSRADTYGYTF.

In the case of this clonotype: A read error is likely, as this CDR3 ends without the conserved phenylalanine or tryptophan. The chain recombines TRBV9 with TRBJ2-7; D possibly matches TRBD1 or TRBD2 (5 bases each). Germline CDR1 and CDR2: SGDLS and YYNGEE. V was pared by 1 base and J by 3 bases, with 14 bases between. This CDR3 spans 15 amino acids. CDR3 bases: TGTGCCAGCAGCGTAACGGCCGGGGCGGACTACGAGCAGTACCTC. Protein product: CASSVTAGADYEQYL.

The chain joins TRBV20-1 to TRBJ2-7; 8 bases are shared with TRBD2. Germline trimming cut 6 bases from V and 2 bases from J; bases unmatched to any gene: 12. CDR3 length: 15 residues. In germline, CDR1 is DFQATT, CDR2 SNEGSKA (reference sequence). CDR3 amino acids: CSARLRGGPPYEQYF. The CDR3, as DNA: TGCAGTGCCAGATTACGCGGGGGGCCTCCCTACGAGCAGTACTTC.

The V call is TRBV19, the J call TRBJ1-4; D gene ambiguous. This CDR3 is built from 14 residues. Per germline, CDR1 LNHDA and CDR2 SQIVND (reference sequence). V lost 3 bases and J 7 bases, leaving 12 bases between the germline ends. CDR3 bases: TGTGCCAGTAGTATGGAAGGGCGGCGTGAAAAACTGTTTTTT. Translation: CASSMEGRREKLFF.

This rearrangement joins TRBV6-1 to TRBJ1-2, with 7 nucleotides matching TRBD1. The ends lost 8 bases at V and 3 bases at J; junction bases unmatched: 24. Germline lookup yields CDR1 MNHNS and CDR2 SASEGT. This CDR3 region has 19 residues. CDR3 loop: CASRRGAQLWDRAHYGYTF. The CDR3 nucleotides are TGTGCCAGCCGCCGAGGGGCCCAGTTGTGGGACAGAGCGCACTATGGCTACACCTTC.

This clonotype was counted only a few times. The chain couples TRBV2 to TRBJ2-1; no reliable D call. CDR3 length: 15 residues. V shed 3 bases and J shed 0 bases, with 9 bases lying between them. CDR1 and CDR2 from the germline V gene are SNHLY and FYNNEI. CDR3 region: CASSEAASSYNEQFF. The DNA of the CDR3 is TGTGCCAGCAGTGAGGCCGCGAGCTCCTACAATGAGCAGTTCTTC. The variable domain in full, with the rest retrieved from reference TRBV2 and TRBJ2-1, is EPEVTQTPSHQVTQMGQEVILRCVPISNHLYFYWYRQILGQKVEFLVSFYNNEISEKSEIFDDQFSVERPDGSNFTLKIRSTKLEDSAMYFCASSEAASSYNEQFFGPGTRLTVL.

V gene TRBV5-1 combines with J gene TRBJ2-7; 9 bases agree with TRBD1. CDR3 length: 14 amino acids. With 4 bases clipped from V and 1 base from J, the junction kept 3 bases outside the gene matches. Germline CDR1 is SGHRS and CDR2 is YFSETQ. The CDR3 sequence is CASSGGQGSYEQYF. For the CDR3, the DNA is TGCGCCAGCAGCGGCGGACAGGGGTCCTACGAGCAGTACTTC.

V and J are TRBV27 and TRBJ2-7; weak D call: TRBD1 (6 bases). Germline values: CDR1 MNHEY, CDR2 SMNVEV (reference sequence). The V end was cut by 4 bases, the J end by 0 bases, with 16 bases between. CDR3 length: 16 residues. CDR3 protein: CASSYRGGDTSYEQYF. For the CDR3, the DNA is TGTGCCAGCAGTTACCGGGGTGGGGACACCTCCTACGAGCAGTACTTC.

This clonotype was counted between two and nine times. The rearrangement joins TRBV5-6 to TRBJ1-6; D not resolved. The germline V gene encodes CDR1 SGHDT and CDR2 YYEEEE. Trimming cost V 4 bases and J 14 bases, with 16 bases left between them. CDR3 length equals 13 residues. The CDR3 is CASSLAAVRALHF. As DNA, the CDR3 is TGTGCCAGCAGCCTGGCGGCGGTCCGGGCCCTCCACTTT.

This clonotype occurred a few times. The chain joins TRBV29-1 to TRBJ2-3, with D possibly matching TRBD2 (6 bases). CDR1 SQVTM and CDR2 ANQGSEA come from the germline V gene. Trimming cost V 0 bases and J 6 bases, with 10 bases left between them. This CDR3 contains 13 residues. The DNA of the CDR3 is TGCAGCGTTGAAGATCTTCGGGGGGATACGCAGTATTTT. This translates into CSVEDLRGDTQYF.

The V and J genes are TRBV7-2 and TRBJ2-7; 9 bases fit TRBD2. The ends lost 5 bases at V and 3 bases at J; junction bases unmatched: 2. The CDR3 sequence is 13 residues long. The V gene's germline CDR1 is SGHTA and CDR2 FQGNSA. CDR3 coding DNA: TGTGCCAGCAGCAAGACTAGCGGCTACGAGCAGTACTTC. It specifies CASSKTSGYEQYF.

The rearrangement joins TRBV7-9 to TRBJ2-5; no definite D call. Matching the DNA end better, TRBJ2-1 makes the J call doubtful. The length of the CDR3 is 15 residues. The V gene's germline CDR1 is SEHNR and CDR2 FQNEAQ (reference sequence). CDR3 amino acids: CASLVGEDAGNEQFF. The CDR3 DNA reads TGTGCCAGCCTCGTAGGCGAGGATGCCGGCAATGAGCAGTTCTTC.

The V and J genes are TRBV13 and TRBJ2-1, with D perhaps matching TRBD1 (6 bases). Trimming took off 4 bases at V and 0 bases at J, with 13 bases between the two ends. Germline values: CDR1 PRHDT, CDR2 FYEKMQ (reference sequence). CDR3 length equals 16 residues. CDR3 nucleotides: TGTGCCAGCAGCTCCCGGACAGCTACCTCCTACAATGAGCAGTTCTTC. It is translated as CASSSRTATSYNEQFF.